This entry is about one T cell receptor beta chain. This record comes from a study of blood T cell repertoires in COVID-19. Study background: COVID-19 samples, acute and convalescent, were from the United States, Italy and Spain. Nucleic acid was either cDNA or gDNA, and it came from T cells, B-cell-depleted T cells, or PBMCs.

The J segment lost 5 bases and the V segment lost 2 bases, leaving 12 bases of the junction unmatched. The CDR3 has 17 amino acids. Germline assignment: CDR1 SGHNT and CDR2 YYREEE (reference sequence). This table comes from immunoSEQ multiplex PCR, and its TCRdb copy is limited to in-frame clones, with some not included. The sample contains approximately 91,000 clones, 87% of which appear only once. The chain carries TRBV5-4 and TRBJ2-3; TRBD2 agrees at 9 bases. This sequence originates from a man aged 70 or older with acute or convalescent COVID-19. The sample consisted of peripheral blood. CDR3: CASSFKAGGFRGDTQYF. CDR3 coding DNA: TGTGCCAGCAGCTTCAAGGCGGGGGGGTTTCGAGGAGATACGCAGTATTTT.